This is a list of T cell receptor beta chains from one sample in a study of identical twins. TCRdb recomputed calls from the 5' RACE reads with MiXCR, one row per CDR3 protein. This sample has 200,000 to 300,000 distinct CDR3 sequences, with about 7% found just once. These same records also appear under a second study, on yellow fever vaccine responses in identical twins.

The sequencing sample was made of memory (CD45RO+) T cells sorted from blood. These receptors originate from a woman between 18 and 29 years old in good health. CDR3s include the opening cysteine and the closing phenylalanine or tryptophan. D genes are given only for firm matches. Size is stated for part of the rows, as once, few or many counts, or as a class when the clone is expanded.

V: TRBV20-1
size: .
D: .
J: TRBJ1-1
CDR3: CSARVRDLNTEAFF
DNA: TGCAGTGCTAGAGTGAGGGACCTGAACACTGAAGCTTTCTTT

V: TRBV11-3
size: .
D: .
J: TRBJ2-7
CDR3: CASSSRGEQYF
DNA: TGTGCCAGCAGCAGCCGGGGCGAGCAGTACTTC

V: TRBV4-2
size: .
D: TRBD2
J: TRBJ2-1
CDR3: CASSLSIAGDLSYNEQFF
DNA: TGTGCCAGCAGCCTTTCTATAGCGGGAGACCTCTCCTACAATGAGCAGTTCTTC

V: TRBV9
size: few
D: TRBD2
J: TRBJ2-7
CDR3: CASSGGTSGSYEQYF
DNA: TGTGCCAGCAGCGGCGGGACTAGCGGGAGTTACGAGCAGTACTTC

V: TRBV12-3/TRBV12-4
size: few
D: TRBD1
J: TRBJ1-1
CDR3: CASRPPDRRNTEAFF
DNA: TGTGCCAGCAGACCGCCGGACAGGAGGAACACTGAAGCTTTCTTT

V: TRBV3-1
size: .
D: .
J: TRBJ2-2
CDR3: CASSLQPGVSGELFF
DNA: TGTGCCAGCAGCCTACAACCAGGGGTGTCGGGGGAGCTGTTTTTT

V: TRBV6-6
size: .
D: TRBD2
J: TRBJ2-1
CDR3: CASVASGRSNEQFF
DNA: TGTGCCAGCGTGGCTAGCGGGCGTAGCAATGAGCAGTTCTTC

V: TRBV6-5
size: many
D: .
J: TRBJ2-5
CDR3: CASSWMGHPQETQYF
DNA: TGTGCCAGCAGTTGGATGGGACACCCCCAAGAGACCCAGTACTTC

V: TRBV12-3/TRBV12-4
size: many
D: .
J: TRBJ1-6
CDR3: CASSPAGGSPLHF
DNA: TGTGCCAGCAGTCCCGCGGGGGGATCACCCCTCCACTTT

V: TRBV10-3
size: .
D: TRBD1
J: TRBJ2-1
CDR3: CAISAGTGTYNEQFF
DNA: TGTGCCATCAGCGCCGGGACAGGGACCTACAATGAGCAGTTCTTC

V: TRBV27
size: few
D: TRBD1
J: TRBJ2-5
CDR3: CASSPRTGGAPYQETQYF
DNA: TGTGCCAGCAGTCCAAGGACAGGGGGCGCCCCGTACCAAGAGACCCAGTACTTC

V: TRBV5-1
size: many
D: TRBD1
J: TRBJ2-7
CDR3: CASSSDRGFLRKGNYEQYF
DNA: TGCGCCAGCAGCTCGGACAGGGGATTTTTACGTAAGGGAAACTACGAGCAGTACTTC

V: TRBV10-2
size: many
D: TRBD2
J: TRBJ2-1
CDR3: CASSESFGLAGNEQFF
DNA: TGCGCCAGCAGTGAGTCGTTCGGACTAGCGGGCAATGAGCAGTTCTTC

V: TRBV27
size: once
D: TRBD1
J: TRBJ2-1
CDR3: CASRTWTGEGNEQFF
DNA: TGTGCCAGCAGGACTTGGACAGGGGAAGGGAATGAGCAGTTCTTC

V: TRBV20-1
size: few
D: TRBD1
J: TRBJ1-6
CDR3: CSARAGQGAESPLHF
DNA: TGCAGTGCTAGAGCGGGACAGGGGGCGGAATCACCCCTCCACTTT

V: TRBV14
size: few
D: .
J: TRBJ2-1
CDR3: CASSLRDTYSYNEQFF
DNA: TGTGCCAGCAGCCTCCGGGACACCTACTCCTACAATGAGCAGTTCTTC

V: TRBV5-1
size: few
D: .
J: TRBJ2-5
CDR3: CASSLTPLGETQYF
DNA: TGCGCCAGCAGCTTGACCCCCCTCGGAGAGACCCAGTACTTC

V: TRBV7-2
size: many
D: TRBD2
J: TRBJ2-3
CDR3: CASRLRFGGDNTDTQYF
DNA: TGTGCCAGCAGACTCCGTTTTGGGGGGGATAACACAGATACGCAGTATTTT

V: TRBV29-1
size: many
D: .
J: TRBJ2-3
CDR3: CSVDANSGDTQYF
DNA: TGCAGCGTAGACGCGAATTCAGGGGATACGCAGTATTTT

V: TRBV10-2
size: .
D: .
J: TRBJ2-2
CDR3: CASTTGMNTGELFF
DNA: TGCGCCAGCACAACAGGGATGAACACCGGGGAGCTGTTTTTT

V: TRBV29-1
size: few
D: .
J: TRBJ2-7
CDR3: CSVGPCRGQYF
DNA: TGCAGCGTAGGGCCATGTCGTGGGCAGTACTTC

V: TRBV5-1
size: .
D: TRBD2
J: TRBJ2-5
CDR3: CASSLGGGKETQYF
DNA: TGCGCCAGCAGCTTGGGGGGGGGAAAAGAGACCCAGTACTTC

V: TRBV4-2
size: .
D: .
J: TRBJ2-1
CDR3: CASSQDFLAWNEQFF
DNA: TGTGCCAGCAGCCAAGATTTTTTAGCTTGGAATGAGCAGTTCTTC

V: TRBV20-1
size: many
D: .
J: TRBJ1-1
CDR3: CSARDVGSGLDTEAFF
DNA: TGCAGTGCTAGAGACGTCGGGTCGGGGTTGGACACTGAAGCTTTCTTT

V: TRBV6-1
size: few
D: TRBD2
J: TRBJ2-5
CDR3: CASSPRAGAIQETQYF
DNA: TGTGCCAGCAGTCCCCGAGCGGGGGCGATTCAAGAGACCCAGTACTTC

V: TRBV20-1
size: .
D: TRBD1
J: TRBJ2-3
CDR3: CSAEPLNRGVTDTQYF
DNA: TGCAGTGCTGAGCCTCTCAACAGGGGGGTCACAGATACGCAGTATTTT

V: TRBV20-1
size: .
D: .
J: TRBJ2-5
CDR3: CSALIGTSQETQYF
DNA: TGCAGTGCTCTTATCGGGACTTCCCAAGAGACCCAGTACTTC

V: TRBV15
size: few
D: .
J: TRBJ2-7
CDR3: CATSRDEARAYEQYF
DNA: TGTGCCACCAGCAGAGATGAGGCCAGGGCCTACGAGCAGTACTTC

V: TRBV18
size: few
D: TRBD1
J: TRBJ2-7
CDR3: CASSPGQGHEQYF
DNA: TGTGCCAGCTCACCTGGACAGGGCCACGAGCAGTACTTC

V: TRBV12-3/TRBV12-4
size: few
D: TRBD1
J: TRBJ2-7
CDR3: CASRRGQGSYEQYF
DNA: TGTGCCAGCAGAAGAGGACAGGGAAGCTACGAGCAGTACTTC

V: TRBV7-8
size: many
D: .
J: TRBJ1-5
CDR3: CASSPAQGSNQPQHF
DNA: TGTGCCAGCAGTCCCGCTCAGGGGAGCAATCAGCCCCAGCATTTT

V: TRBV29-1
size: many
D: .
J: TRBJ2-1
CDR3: CSVASPLSSYNEQFF
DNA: TGCAGCGTTGCGTCGCCCTTGAGCTCCTACAATGAGCAGTTCTTC

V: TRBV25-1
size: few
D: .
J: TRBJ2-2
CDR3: CASSFVAAGELFF
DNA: TGTGCCAGCAGCTTCGTAGCAGCCGGGGAGCTGTTTTTT

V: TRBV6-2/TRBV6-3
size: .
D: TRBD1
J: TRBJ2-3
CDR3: CASTGQGQEAQYF
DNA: TGTGCCAGCACGGGACAGGGGCAAGAGGCGCAGTATTTT

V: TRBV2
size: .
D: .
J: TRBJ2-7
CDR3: CASRQGSNEQYF
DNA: TGTGCCAGCAGACAGGGTTCTAACGAGCAGTACTTC

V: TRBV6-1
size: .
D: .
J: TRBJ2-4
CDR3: CASSKEGFKNIQYF
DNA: TGTGCCAGCAGCAAGGAGGGGTTCAAAAACATTCAGTACTTC

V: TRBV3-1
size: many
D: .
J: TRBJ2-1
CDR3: CASSTAASYNEQFF
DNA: TGTGCCAGCAGTACAGCGGCCTCCTACAATGAGCAGTTCTTC

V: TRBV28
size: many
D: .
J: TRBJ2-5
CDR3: CASSSGRGFQETQYF
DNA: TGTGCCAGCAGTTCAGGGAGGGGGTTTCAAGAGACCCAGTACTTC

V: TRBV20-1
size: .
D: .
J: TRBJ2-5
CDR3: CSARDLGEGVTQYF
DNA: TGCAGTGCTAGAGATTTGGGGGAGGGGGTGACCCAGTACTTC

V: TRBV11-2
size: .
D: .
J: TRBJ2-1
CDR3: CASSLLAKGYNEQFF
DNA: TGTGCCAGCAGCTTATTGGCTAAAGGTTACAATGAGCAGTTCTTC

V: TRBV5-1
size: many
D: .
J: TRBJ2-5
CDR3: CASSAGETQYF
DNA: TGCGCCAGCAGCGCAGGAGAGACCCAGTACTTC

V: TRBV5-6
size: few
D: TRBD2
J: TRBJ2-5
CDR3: CASSNPSGGSETQYF
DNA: TGTGCCAGCAGCAACCCTAGCGGGGGTAGTGAGACCCAGTACTTC

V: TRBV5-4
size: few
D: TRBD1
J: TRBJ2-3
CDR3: CASSLGGTALSTDTQYF
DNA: TGTGCCAGCAGCTTGGGAGGGACAGCCCTCAGCACAGATACGCAGTATTTT

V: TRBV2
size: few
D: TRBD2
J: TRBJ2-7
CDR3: CASKWTSGTSYEQYF
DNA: TGTGCCAGCAAGTGGACTAGCGGGACCTCCTACGAGCAGTACTTC

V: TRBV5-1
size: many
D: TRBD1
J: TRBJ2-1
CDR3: CASSRGQGLSRSYNEQFF
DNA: TGCGCCAGCAGCAGAGGACAGGGGTTGTCGCGATCCTACAATGAGCAGTTCTTC

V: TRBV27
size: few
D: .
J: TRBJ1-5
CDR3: CASSFSIVEPQHF
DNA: TGTGCCAGCAGTTTTTCAATTGTGGAGCCCCAGCATTTT

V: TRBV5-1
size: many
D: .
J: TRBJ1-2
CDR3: CASSFSRVEGYTF
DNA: TGCGCCAGCAGCTTCTCCAGGGTGGAAGGCTACACCTTC

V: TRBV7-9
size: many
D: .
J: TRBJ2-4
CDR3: CASSSTRDIQYF
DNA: TGTGCCAGCAGCTCGACGCGGGACATTCAGTACTTC

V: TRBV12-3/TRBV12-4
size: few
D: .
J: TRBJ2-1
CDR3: CASSVTRTGSTTVHEQFF
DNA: TGTGCCAGCAGTGTAACAAGAACGGGGTCTACCACGGTCCATGAGCAGTTCTTC

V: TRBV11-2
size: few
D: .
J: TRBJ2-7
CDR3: CASSLIGTSPYEQYF
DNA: TGTGCCAGCAGCTTAATAGGGACCAGTCCCTACGAGCAGTACTTC

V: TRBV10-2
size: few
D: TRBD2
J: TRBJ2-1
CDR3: CASSRTSGIDEQFF
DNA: TGCGCCAGCAGCCGGACTAGCGGGATCGATGAGCAGTTCTTC

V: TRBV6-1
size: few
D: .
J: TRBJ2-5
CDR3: CASRTPGEETQYF
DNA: TGTGCCAGCAGAACGCCTGGAGAAGAGACCCAGTACTTC

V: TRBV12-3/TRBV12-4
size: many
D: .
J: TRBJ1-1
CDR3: CASRYTEAFF
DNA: TGTGCCAGCAGGTACACTGAAGCTTTCTTT

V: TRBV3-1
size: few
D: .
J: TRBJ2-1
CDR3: CASSQLAEYNEQFF
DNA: TGTGCCAGCAGCCAATTAGCGGAGTACAATGAGCAGTTCTTC

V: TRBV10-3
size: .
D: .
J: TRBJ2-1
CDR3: CAISDGQVVGNEQFF
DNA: TGTGCCATCAGTGATGGGCAGGTGGTGGGCAATGAGCAGTTCTTC

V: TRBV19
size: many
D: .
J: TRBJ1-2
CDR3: CASTGPNNYGYTF
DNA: TGTGCCAGTACTGGGCCTAACAACTATGGCTACACCTTC

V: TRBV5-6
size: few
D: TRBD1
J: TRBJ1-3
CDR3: CASSFSGQGPPSGNTIYF
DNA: TGTGCCAGCAGCTTCTCGGGACAGGGGCCCCCCTCTGGAAACACCATATATTTT

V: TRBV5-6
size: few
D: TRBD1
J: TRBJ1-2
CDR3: CASSRDRNYGYTF
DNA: TGTGCCAGCAGCCGGGACAGGAACTATGGCTACACCTTC

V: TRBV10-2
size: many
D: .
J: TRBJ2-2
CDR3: CASSEFRTGRNTGELFF
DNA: TGCGCCAGCAGTGAGTTCCGTACAGGGCGGAACACCGGGGAGCTGTTTTTT